The 9 T cell receptor beta chains given below trace back to one sample, sequenced in a study of cytomegalovirus exposure and HLA in healthy donors. PCR amplification relied on 60 Vbeta primers (plus 13 Jbeta primers). Profiled with immunoSEQ multiplex PCR; TCRdb holds only in-frame clones, not every one. The sample has around 100,000 clones; 70% to 85% are singletons. Specimen: PBMCs. The receptors derive from a woman in her thirties or forties in good health and CMV-seronegative.

The chain recombines TRBV4-3 with TRBJ2-7, with TRBD2 matching over 7 bases. Trimming at V came to 1 base and at J to 5 bases, leaving 5 bases not matched to a gene. The CDR3 is 14 residues long. Per the germline V gene, CDR1 is LGHNA and CDR2 is YSLEER. In DNA, the CDR3 is TGCGCCAGCAGCCAAGGCCCGGGGGGAAACGAGCAGTACTTC. Translation gives CASSQGPGGNEQYF.

V and J are TRBV11-2 and TRBJ2-5; perhaps TRBD2 as D (5 bases). CDR1 is SGHAT and CDR2 is FQNNGV in the germline V gene. V gave up 0 bases and J gave up 5 bases, with 10 bases separating them. The CDR3 is 14 residues long. CDR3 sequence (DNA): TGTGCCAGCAGCTTAGAGGGAGTGAAGGAGACCCAGTACTTC. Residues: CASSLEGVKETQYF. The full variable domain, its missing parts supplied by reference TRBV11-2 and TRBJ2-5, is EAGVAQSPRYKIIEKRQSVAFWCNPISGHATLYWYQQILGQGPKLLIQFQNNGVVDDSQLPKDRFSAERLKGVDSTLKIQPAKLEDSAVYLCASSLEGVKETQYFGPGTRLLVL.

This CDR3 is CASSSPRRGRLMNTEAFF. The DNA for the CDR3 is TGTGCCAGTAGTTCCCCACGCAGGGGGCGGCTAATGAACACTGAAGCTTTCTTT. The gene calls are TRBV19 and TRBJ1-1, with TRBD1 matching over 8 bases. CDR3 length: 18 residues. Germline CDR1 LNHDA, CDR2 SQIVND (reference sequence). The V segment lost 5 bases and the J segment 0 bases; nucleotides outside the gene matches: 14.

This chain connects TRBV7-2 to TRBJ1-1; 8 bases line up with TRBD1. The CDR3 has 15 residues. Per germline, CDR1 SGHTA and CDR2 FQGNSA. Germline trimming cut 6 bases from V and 1 base from J; bases unmatched to any gene: 7. The CDR3 DNA follows: TGTGCCAGCAGTTTCGCAGGGGGCCGGAACACTGAAGCTTTCTTT. Its translation: CASSFAGGRNTEAFF.

The chain couples TRBV19 to TRBJ1-5, with TRBD1 as a possible D gene (5 bases). V lost 3 bases and J lost 7, with 10 bases in between. The CDR3 runs to 13 residues. Germline V gene sequence: CDR1 LNHDA, CDR2 SQIVND (reference sequence). The chain's CDR3 is CASSIEGRQPQHF. The CDR3 region has the DNA TGTGCCAGTAGTATCGAGGGGAGGCAGCCCCAGCATTTT.

This sequence joins TRBV29-1 and TRBJ2-3; a weak D match, TRBD1 (5 bases). The CDR3 sequence is 13 residues long. The germline CDR1 and CDR2 sequences are SQVTM and ANQGSEA. Between the trimmed V and J ends, which lost 6 bases and 3 bases, there was a span of 13 bases. The CDR3 DNA is TGCAGCGTCCCAACCCACAGGACAGATACGCAGTATTTT. Protein product: CSVPTHRTDTQYF.

V gene TRBV7-2 combines with J gene TRBJ1-4; 7 positions agree with TRBD1. Germline V gene data show CDR1 as SGHTA and CDR2 as FQGNSA. With 3 bases clipped from V and 6 bases from J, the junction kept 4 bases outside the gene matches. This CDR3 is built from 14 residues. CDR3 sequence: CASSFDRVHEKLFF. The DNA of the CDR3 is TGTGCCAGCAGCTTTGACAGGGTCCATGAAAAACTGTTTTTT.

This clone is a singleton in its sample. The chain is built from TRBV7-8 and TRBJ2-7, with TRBD1 matching 7 bases. The CDR3 totals 14 residues. V shed 5 bases, J shed 7 bases, and the junction held 11 bases outside the gene matches. Germline V lookup: CDR1 SGHVS, CDR2 FQNEAQ. The CDR3 loop reads CASSPSGQKSEQYF. For the CDR3, the DNA is TGTGCCAGCAGCCCCTCGGGACAGAAGAGTGAGCAGTACTTC.

The genes are TRBV20-1 and TRBJ1-1; D gene ambiguous. The V gene lost 6 bases and the J gene lost 5 bases, with 10 bases spanning the gap. The CDR3 length is 11 residues. Germline V gene data show CDR1 as DFQATT and CDR2 as SNEGSKA (reference sequence). The CDR3 DNA reads TGCAGTGCCCCGGGTGTGACTGAAGCTTTCTTT. Its translation: CSAPGVTEAFF.